This entry concerns a single T cell receptor (beta chain). The antigen is not known. Samples were sequenced at Survey level, maximum 500,000 reads. Clones were read by immunoSEQ multiplex PCR, and TCRdb kept only the in-frame ones, dropping some. This sample carries 10,000 or so clones, over 80% of them seen once, and the ten largest clones take 7%. This entry comes from a study of pediatric ulcerative colitis. Study conclusions and caveats: In rectum, acute severe colitis had expanded clones and less diversity. Blood-rectal clonal overlap within each person was significantly higher in ulcerative colitis patients than controls.

CDR3 length: 17 amino acids. Germline V gives CDR1 MDHEN, CDR2 SYDVKM. V gave up 1 base and J gave up 6 bases, with 21 bases separating them. The TCR was taken from a girl aged 10-17 years with moderate ulcerative colitis. Sequencing input: blood. The V call is TRBV28, the J call TRBJ2-5, with D possibly matching TRBD1 (6 bases). CDR3 in amino acids: CASSLFGRVRGVKTQYF. The DNA for the CDR3 is TGTGCCAGCAGTTTATTCGGGCGGGTCAGGGGAGTTAAGACCCAGTACTTC. The whole variable domain, filled in from reference TRBV28 and TRBJ2-5, reads DVKVTQSSRYLVKRTGEKVFLECVQDMDHENMFWYRQDPGLGLRLIYFSYDVKMKEKGDIPEGYSVSREKKERFSLILESASTNQTSMYLCASSLFGRVRGVKTQYFGPGTRLLVL.